The 27 T cell receptor beta chains presented below share a single source sample, sequenced in a study of blood T cells in healthy people across ages. A J-beta primer mix and a sample-barcoded 5' primer were used in a second PCR of about 6 to 12 cycles. TCRdb reprocessed the 5' RACE reads via MiXCR and lists one record per CDR3 protein. The sample carries about 640,000 distinct CDR3 sequences, roughly 50% recorded once. Material for sequencing was blood. The receptors here all came from a man between 60 and 70 years old in good health.

This rearrangement joins TRBV6-4 to TRBJ1-2; D uncertain. Trimming left V 0 bases short and J 6 bases short, with 8 bases between. Per the germline V gene, CDR1 is MRHNA and CDR2 is SNTAGT. The CDR3 is 13 amino acids. CDR3 DNA: TGTGCCAGCAGTGACTCGACTCTCCATGGCTACACCTTC. This codes for CASSDSTLHGYTF.

This clonotype has only one observation. The chain uses TRBV29-1 and TRBJ2-5, with D uncertain. The CDR3 runs to 14 residues. The germline V gene has CDR1 SQVTM and CDR2 ANQGSEA. V was cut by 0 bases and J by 11 bases, with 19 bases left in between. CDR3 DNA sequence: TGCAGCGTTGAAGATCTAACGGTTAACAATGAGCAGTACTTC. The encoded protein is CSVEDLTVNNEQYF.

This chain links TRBV14 with TRBJ2-5; the D gene is possibly TRBD2 (6 bases). V was clipped by 4 bases and J by 4 bases, with 10 bases between them. Germline CDR1 reads SGHDN; CDR2 reads FVKESK. This CDR3 contains 13 residues. The CDR3 DNA sequence: TGTGCCAGCAGCCCCAGACTAGTAGAGACCCAGTACTTC. Protein: CASSPRLVETQYF.

The gene calls are TRBV2 and TRBJ1-2; D possibly corresponds to TRBD1 (6 bases). The CDR3 sequence is 14 residues long. Germline CDR1 SNHLY, CDR2 FYNNEI. V was cut by 8 bases and J by 3 bases, with 16 bases left in between. The CDR3 loop reads CASEGAGVHYGYTF. In nucleotides, the CDR3 is TGTGCCAGCGAAGGGGCAGGGGTGCACTATGGCTACACCTTC.

On this clonotype: One junction end disagrees with the germline gene, perhaps due to a read error. The rearrangement links TRBV3-1 to TRBJ2-5, with TRBD1 identical over 7 bases. The CDR3 totals 17 residues. Germline lookup yields CDR1 LGHDT and CDR2 YNNKEL (reference sequence). This CDR3 reads CASNTPKGQAIQETQYF. CDR3 coding DNA: TGTGCTAGCAACACGCCAAAAGGACAGGCCATCCAAGAGACCCAGTACTTC.

This clonotype was counted only a few times. The V call is TRBV20-1, the J call TRBJ1-6; D unclear. Germline CDR1 is DFQATT and CDR2 is SNEGSKA (reference sequence). V gave up 3 bases and J gave up 9 bases, with 12 bases separating them. This CDR3 has 13 residues. The CDR3 DNA reads as TGCAGTGCTAGGCAGGTCTTGGGTTCACCCCTCCACTTT. Protein: CSARQVLGSPLHF.

This clonotype was seen ten or more times. The V call is TRBV7-2, the J call TRBJ2-1, with 8 bases that match TRBD2. Germline V gives CDR1 SGHTA, CDR2 FQGNSA. Germline trimming cut 0 bases from V and 6 bases from J; bases unmatched to any gene: 4. The CDR3 has 15 amino acids. The CDR3 sequence: CASSLAGGDFNEQFF. As DNA, the CDR3 is TGTGCCAGCAGCTTAGCCGGGGGGGACTTCAATGAGCAGTTCTTC.

The chain has TRBV18 and TRBJ2-5; maybe TRBD1 (6 bases). The CDR3 has 15 residues. The ends were cut back, 2 bases at V and 0 bases at J, with 10 bases in the middle. Germline values: CDR1 KGHSH, CDR2 LQKENI. The CDR3 is CASSPYREYQETQYF. Here the CDR3 DNA reads TGTGCCAGCTCACCATACAGGGAGTACCAAGAGACCCAGTACTTC.

V gene TRBV15 combines with J gene TRBJ2-1; D call uncertain. Looked up from germline, CDR1 is LNHNV and CDR2 is YYDKDF (reference sequence). Trimming left V 2 bases short and J 6 bases short, with 11 bases between. The CDR3 extends over 14 amino acids. Written as DNA, the CDR3 is TGTGCCACCAGCAGACCCCCTCCTACCAATGAGCAGTTCTTC. This sequence encodes CATSRPPPTNEQFF.

In the case of this clonotype: This may arise from a read error, as a much more abundant clone is one base away. The chain joins TRBV11-1 to TRBJ2-7; no reliable D call. This CDR3 comprises 11 residues. The germline V gene has CDR1 SGHAT and CDR2 FQDESV (reference sequence). V was pared by 6 bases and J by 2 bases, with 5 bases between. The CDR3 is CASSKTYEQYF. CDR3 nucleotides: TGTGCCAGCAGTAAGACCTACGAGCAGTACTTC.

The rearrangement joins TRBV9 to TRBJ1-4; D is unclear. The CDR3 consists of 13 residues. Trimming removed 0 bases from V and 5 bases from J, with 5 bases in between. CDR1 is SGDLS and CDR2 is YYNGEE in the germline V gene. The CDR3 sequence is CASSVEPNEKLFF. CDR3 DNA: TGTGCCAGCAGCGTAGAGCCGAATGAAAAACTGTTTTTT.

The CDR3 spells CAISSGQGEAFF. CDR3 in DNA: TGTGCCATCAGTTCGGGACAGGGTGAAGCTTTCTTT. V gene TRBV10-3 combines with J gene TRBJ1-1, with 9 nucleotides matching TRBD1. V lost 5 bases to trimming and J lost 7 bases; unmatched junction nucleotides: 2. The CDR3 is 12 amino acids. Looked up from germline, CDR1 is ENHRY and CDR2 is SYGVKD.

V usage is TRBV28 and J usage is TRBJ1-2; TRBD1 might be the D (5 bases). Trimming took 7 bases from V and 8 from J, leaving 11 bases between them. Germline V gene lookup returns CDR1 MDHEN and CDR2 SYDVKM. This CDR3 is built from 11 residues. CDR3 in amino acids: CASKPAGGYTF. The CDR3 DNA is TGTGCCAGCAAGCCAGCAGGGGGCTACACCTTC.

The chain has TRBV7-9 and TRBJ2-1, with D possibly TRBD1 on 7 matching bases. V was pared by 1 base and J by 6 bases, with 16 bases between. The CDR3 contains 16 residues. CDR1 and CDR2 (germline): SEHNR, FQNEAQ (reference sequence). Here the CDR3 DNA reads TGTGCCAGCAGCTTAGGGCGACAGGGAGGTAGCAATGAGCAGTTCTTC. It yields the protein CASSLGRQGGSNEQFF.

The J gene is TRBJ2-5, the V gene TRBV3-1, with D unclear. Judging by the DNA end, TRBJ2-7 fits better; the J call may be wrong. Per the germline V gene, CDR1 is LGHDT and CDR2 is YNNKEL (reference sequence). The CDR3 is 13 amino acids. For the CDR3, the DNA is TGTGCCAGCAGCCTGTCACCTGCCCACGAGCAGTACTTC. Its protein product is CASSLSPAHEQYF.

As regards this clonotype: Since a much larger clone is just one base distant, this may be a read error. The chain carries TRBV28 and TRBJ2-3; a possible D gene is TRBD1 (5 bases). CDR1 and CDR2 (germline): MDHEN, SYDVKM. The CDR3 is 14 residues long. CDR3 protein: CAGSRQQNTDTQYF. As DNA, the CDR3 is TGTGCCGGCAGTAGACAGCAGAACACAGATACGCAGTATTTT.

V usage is TRBV20-1 and J usage is TRBJ2-4; no clear D gene. Germline assignment: CDR1 DFQATT and CDR2 SNEGSKA (reference sequence). V was clipped by 3 bases and J by 0 bases, with 6 bases between them. The CDR3 has 13 residues. The CDR3 loop is CSASQLAKNIQYF. CDR3 DNA sequence: TGCAGTGCTAGCCAGTTAGCCAAAAACATTCAGTACTTC.

This sequence joins TRBV5-1 and TRBJ1-4; 8 positions match TRBD1. V trimming: 0 bases; J trimming: 6 bases; junction bases outside the gene matches: 13. In germline, CDR1 is SGHRS, CDR2 YFSETQ. The CDR3 has 18 residues. Here the CDR3 DNA reads TGCGCCAGCAGCTTGGCCCGCGGGCCACAGGGGGGATATGAAAAACTGTTTTTT. Protein sequence: CASSLARGPQGGYEKLFF.

This clonotype was picked up a small number of times. This chain joins TRBV29-1 and TRBJ1-1; D is ambiguous. The CDR3 has 11 amino acids. V was pared by 4 bases and J by 1 base, with 4 bases between. CDR1 SQVTM and CDR2 ANQGSEA come from the germline V gene. The DNA of the CDR3 is TGCAGCGTTGCGCGGAACACTGAAGCTTTCTTT. It encodes CSVARNTEAFF.

Only one count was recorded for this clonotype. The chain employs TRBV7-9 and TRBJ2-7, with 7 bases identical to TRBD2. The CDR3 consists of 16 residues. With V trimmed by 6 bases and J by 0 bases, 11 bases remained unmatched. Germline V lookup: CDR1 SEHNR, CDR2 FQNEAQ (reference sequence). CDR3 amino acids: CASSQSGSGVSYEQYF. The CDR3 DNA sequence: TGTGCCAGCAGTCAAAGCGGAAGCGGGGTCTCCTACGAGCAGTACTTC. The full variable domain, completed using reference TRBV7-9 and TRBJ2-7, is DTGVSQNPRHKITKRGQNVTFRCDPISEHNRLYWYRQTLGQGPEFLTYFQNEAQLEKSRLLSDRFSAERPKGSFSTLEIQRTEQGDSAMYLCASSQSGSGVSYEQYFGPGTRLTVT.

Only a few counts were recorded for this clonotype. V and J are TRBV28 and TRBJ2-4, with TRBD1 matching over 7 bases. The CDR3 consists of 15 residues. Germline trimming cut 6 bases from V and 0 bases from J; bases unmatched to any gene: 5. Germline CDR1 and CDR2: MDHEN and SYDVKM. This CDR3 is CASSDRVRAKNIQYF. The DNA of the CDR3 is TGTGCCAGCAGCGACAGGGTCCGAGCCAAAAACATTCAGTACTTC.

A note on this clonotype: With a much larger clone just one base away, this may be a read error. This chain joins TRBV6-1 and TRBJ2-7; TRBD2 aligns across 10 bases. J was trimmed by 2 bases and V by 7 bases; bases with no gene match: 5. In germline, CDR1 is MNHNS, CDR2 SASEGT. There are 14 residues in the CDR3. CDR3 nucleotide sequence: TGTGCCAGCAATCGGAGCGGGGGGGCCTACGAGCAGTACTTC. It encodes CASNRSGGAYEQYF.

In DNA form, the CDR3 reads TGTGCCAGCAGCTCCCGCGGACAGGCTAGCACAGATACGCAGTATTTT. This codes for CASSSRGQASTDTQYF. This rearrangement joins TRBV12-3 or TRBV12-4 to TRBJ2-3, with 7 bases matching TRBD1. V gave up 6 bases and J gave up 0 bases; unmatched junction bases: 9. The CDR3 length is 16 residues.

Only one count was recorded for this clonotype. The chain carries TRBV4-2 and TRBJ2-2; D unclear. Germline CDR1 LGHNA, CDR2 YNFKEQ. The CDR3 consists of 13 residues. The V gene lost 0 bases and the J gene lost 6 bases, with 5 bases spanning the gap. In nucleotides, the CDR3 is TGTGCCAGCAGCCAAGATCGGCCCGGGGAGCTGTTTTTT. Translating gives CASSQDRPGELFF.

This clonotype was picked up a small number of times. This chain links TRBV29-1 with TRBJ1-2; TRBD1 aligns across 8 bases. The germline CDR1 and CDR2 sequences are SQVTM and ANQGSEA. CDR3 length: 13 amino acids. Losses at the gene ends were 3 bases for V and 8 bases for J; bases not matched to a gene: 8. Written as DNA, the CDR3 is TGCAGCGTTGAGGACAGGGTGGTTGCGGGCTACACCTTC. Translation gives CSVEDRVVAGYTF.

The rearrangement joins TRBV20-1 to TRBJ2-7; the D call may be TRBD1 or TRBD2 (5 bases each). Trimming took 7 bases from V and 0 from J, leaving 16 bases between them. The CDR3 length is 14 residues. The germline gives CDR1 DFQATT, CDR2 SNEGSKA (reference sequence). The CDR3 here is CSGRDGRSSYEQYF. The CDR3 coding sequence is TGCAGTGGAAGGGACGGCAGGAGCTCCTACGAGCAGTACTTC.

The V and J genes are TRBV27 and TRBJ1-6; no reliable D call. Germline CDR1 is MNHEY and CDR2 is SMNVEV (reference sequence). The germline V and J ends were trimmed by 10 bases and 5 bases, with 27 bases remaining between them. The CDR3 runs to 18 residues. The CDR3 nucleotides are TGTGCCACCACTTCCCGAGTGGGGTCGCAAGGGAATAATTCACCCCTCCACTTT. Its protein product is CATTSRVGSQGNNSPLHF.